A single sample is the source of the 11 T cell receptor beta chains below, sequenced in a study of shared clonotypes between healthy human individuals. Sequenced by immunoSEQ multiplex PCR; TCRdb stores in-frame clones only, minus some. The sample yields about 2 million clones, roughly 94% seen once. Naive CD8 populations comprised CD45RO-negative cells positively selected for CCR7, excluding terminally differentiated effector memory CD45RA+ cells. Input material: naive CD8+ T cells sorted from blood. These receptors originate from a man younger than 35 in good health.

V usage is TRBV9 and J usage is TRBJ2-5; tentatively, D is TRBD1 (5 bases). Trimming cost V 3 bases and J 0 bases, with 12 bases left between them. CDR1 is SGDLS, CDR2 YYNGEE, per germline. This CDR3 is built from 15 residues. CDR3 nucleotide sequence: TGTGCCAGCAGCGAACGTACAGGACACCAAGAGACCCAGTACTTC. Translating it yields CASSERTGHQETQYF.

This sequence joins TRBV7-9 and TRBJ2-3; 10 nucleotides line up with TRBD1. Germline V lookup: CDR1 SEHNR, CDR2 FQNEAQ (reference sequence). The CDR3 has 17 amino acids. The junction had 10 bases not matched to a gene; V was cut back by 5 bases and J by 2 bases. The CDR3 reads CASSILGQGLVTDTQYF. CDR3 DNA sequence: TGTGCCAGCAGCATCTTGGGACAGGGGCTGGTCACAGATACGCAGTATTTT.

The CDR3 sequence is CASSRTGAVVNTQYF. CDR3 DNA: TGTGCCAGCAGTCGGACAGGGGCGGTGGTAAATACGCAGTATTTT. V is TRBV25-1 and J is TRBJ2-3, with 9 positions matching TRBD1. Germline V gives CDR1 MGHDK, CDR2 SYGVNS. After removal of 5 bases from V and 7 bases from J, the junction contained 10 bases not matched to a gene. The length of the CDR3 is 15 residues.

The rearrangement links TRBV28 to TRBJ2-1, with 9 bases aligning to TRBD1. The V gene end was trimmed by 3 bases and the J gene end by 8 bases; junction bases not matched to a gene: 8. The CDR3 totals 15 residues. Germline CDR1 is MDHEN and CDR2 is SYDVKM. The CDR3 loop is CASSFPRQGGDEQFF. The DNA for the CDR3 is TGTGCCAGCAGTTTCCCACGACAGGGGGGGGATGAGCAGTTCTTC.

The genes are TRBV6-1 and TRBJ2-7; no reliable D call. This CDR3 has 16 residues. V was pared by 2 bases and J by 0 bases, with 14 bases between. Germline V gene data show CDR1 as MNHNS and CDR2 as SASEGT. This CDR3 is CASSEYWTGSSYEQYF. The CDR3 DNA reads TGTGCCAGCAGTGAATACTGGACGGGTAGCTCCTACGAGCAGTACTTC.

This chain links TRBV5-4 with TRBJ2-7; 7 bases fit TRBD2. The CDR3 sequence is 15 residues long. Per germline, CDR1 SGHNT and CDR2 YYREEE (reference sequence). J lost 1 base, V lost 3 bases, and 7 bases had no gene match. The CDR3 protein is CASSSPGLPSYEQYF. The CDR3 coding sequence is TGTGCCAGCAGCTCTCCGGGACTACCATCCTACGAGCAGTACTTC.

This clone was recorded only once. V is TRBV28 and J is TRBJ1-2; D not resolved. The V gene's germline CDR1 is MDHEN and CDR2 SYDVKM. This CDR3 spans 13 amino acids. V dropped 3 bases and J dropped 8 bases, with 13 bases sitting between them. In DNA, the CDR3 is TGTGCCAGCAGTTTGGATACTTTCCTCGGCTACACCTTC. Encoded protein: CASSLDTFLGYTF.

This chain links TRBV19 with TRBJ2-2; TRBD2 matches 7 bases. J was trimmed by 4 bases and V by 10 bases; bases with no gene match: 15. The germline V gene encodes CDR1 LNHDA and CDR2 SQIVND (reference sequence). The CDR3 has 16 residues. CDR3 in DNA: TGTGCCACAAGTCTTCCCCCCGGGAGGCCCACCGGGGAGCTGTTTTTT. Translating it yields CATSLPPGRPTGELFF. Complete variable domain (other parts from reference TRBV19 and TRBJ2-2): DGGITQSPKYLFRKEGQNVTLSCEQNLNHDAMYWYRQDPGQGLRLIYYSQIVNDFQKGDIAEGYSVSREKKESFPLTVTSAQKNPTAFYLCATSLPPGRPTGELFFGEGSRLTVL.

Notes on this clone: The same CDR3 also results from other DNA sequences found in this sample. The chain recombines TRBV2 with TRBJ2-7; possible D gene TRBD1, 6 bases. Germline CDR1 SNHLY, CDR2 FYNNEI. The length of the CDR3 is 13 residues. Trimming left V 3 bases short and J 3 bases short, with 9 bases between. CDR3 loop: CASSEGHRYEQYF. The CDR3 region has the DNA TGTGCCAGCAGTGAGGGACATCGCTACGAGCAGTACTTC.

This chain links TRBV25-1 with TRBJ1-6; tentative D call: TRBD1 (5 bases). Trimming took off 7 bases at V and 4 bases at J, with 20 bases between the two ends. Germline-derived CDR1 and CDR2 are MGHDK and SYGVNS. The CDR3 contains 17 residues. The CDR3 sequence: CASKPQRWGTYNSPLHF. DNA of the CDR3: TGTGCCAGCAAGCCTCAGAGGTGGGGGACGTATAATTCACCCCTCCACTTT. The full variable domain, its missing parts supplied by reference TRBV25-1 and TRBJ1-6, is EADIYQTPRYLVIGTGKKITLECSQTMGHDKMYWYQQDPGMELHLIHYSYGVNSTEKGDLSSESTVSRIRTEHFPLTLESARPSHTSQYLCASKPQRWGTYNSPLHFGNGTRLTVT.

The chain has TRBV4-1 and TRBJ1-1; a weak D match, TRBD1 (5 bases). The V gene lost 4 bases and the J gene lost 7 bases, with 19 bases spanning the gap. This CDR3 comprises 15 residues. The germline V gene has CDR1 MGHRA and CDR2 YSYEKL. This chain's CDR3 is CASSPNQGSGGEAFF. DNA of the CDR3: TGCGCCAGCAGCCCAAACCAGGGCTCGGGAGGTGAAGCTTTCTTT.